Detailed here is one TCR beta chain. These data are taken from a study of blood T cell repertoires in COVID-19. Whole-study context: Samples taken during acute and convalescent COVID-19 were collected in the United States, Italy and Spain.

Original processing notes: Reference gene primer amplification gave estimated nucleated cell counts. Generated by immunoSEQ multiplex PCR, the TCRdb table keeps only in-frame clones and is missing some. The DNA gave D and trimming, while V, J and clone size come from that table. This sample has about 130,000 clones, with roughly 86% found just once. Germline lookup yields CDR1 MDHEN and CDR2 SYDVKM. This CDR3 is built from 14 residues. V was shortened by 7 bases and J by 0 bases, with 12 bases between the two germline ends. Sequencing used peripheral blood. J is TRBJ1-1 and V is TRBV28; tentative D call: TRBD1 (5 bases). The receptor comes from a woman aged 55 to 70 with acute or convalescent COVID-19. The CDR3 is CASTAGGMNTEAFF. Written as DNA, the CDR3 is TGTGCCAGCACCGCCGGGGGGATGAACACTGAAGCTTTCTTT.